This entry lists 23 T cell receptor beta chains sequenced from one sample in a study of T cells and copy number aberrations in small-cell lung cancer. Measured with immunoSEQ multiplex PCR; TCRdb has only the in-frame clones, and not every one. This table has 2,500 to 3,000 clones, 80% appearing once. Sequencing was performed on normal tissue next to the tumor. The receptors come from a man aged 35-49 years with small cell lung cancer.

The rearrangement uses TRBV30 and TRBJ1-5; possible D gene TRBD1, 5 bases. Germline V gene sequence: CDR1 GTSNPN, CDR2 SVGIG (reference sequence). This CDR3 contains 14 residues. Trimming removed 3 bases from V and 1 base from J, with 10 bases in between. This CDR3 reads CAWSPWDSNQPQHF. In DNA form, the CDR3 reads TGTGCCTGGAGCCCCTGGGACAGCAATCAGCCCCAGCATTTT.

The rearrangement links TRBV6-6 to TRBJ1-1; D is unclear. Germline assignment: CDR1 MNHNY and CDR2 SVGAGI (reference sequence). The V gene lost 8 bases and the J gene lost 6 bases, with 10 bases spanning the gap. The CDR3 contains 11 residues. The CDR3 region is CASGRSPEAFF. Written as DNA, the CDR3 is TGTGCCAGCGGTAGATCACCTGAAGCTTTCTTT.

This chain connects TRBV5-1 to TRBJ2-5; the D gene is possibly TRBD2 (6 bases). This CDR3 has 15 residues. Germline CDR1 reads SGHRS; CDR2 reads YFSETQ. Trimming left V 4 bases short and J 1 base short, with 14 bases between. The CDR3 coding sequence is TGCGCCAGCAGCATGGGGGGTAGCGGCCAAGAGACCCAGTACTTC. Amino acid sequence: CASSMGGSGQETQYF.

This clone turned up a few times. The chain is built from TRBV6-5 and TRBJ1-4; 7 nucleotides line up with TRBD1. The germline V gene has CDR1 MNHEY and CDR2 SVGAGI. The CDR3 is made up of 15 amino acids. Trimming took 3 bases from V and 2 from J; bases not matched to a gene: 3. CDR3 nucleotides: TGTGCCAGCAGTTATACGACAGGGACTAATGAAAAACTGTTTTTT. Its protein is CASSYTTGTNEKLFF.

The CDR3 nucleotides are TGCGCCAGCAGCCAAGATCTGGTTAGCGCGATAAATGAGCAGTTCTTC. This gives the protein CASSQDLVSAINEQFF. The genes are TRBV4-3 and TRBJ2-1; tentative D call: TRBD2 (5 bases). The CDR3 totals 16 residues. V was shortened by 0 bases and J by 7 bases, with 16 bases between the two germline ends. Germline CDR1 and CDR2: LGHNA and YSLEER.

This clone was found once. V and J are TRBV30 and TRBJ1-1, with TRBD1 as a possible D gene (5 bases). Germline V lookup: CDR1 GTSNPN, CDR2 SVGIG (reference sequence). V lost 2 bases to trimming and J lost 1 base, with 8 bases between them. There are 13 residues in the CDR3. CDR3 in DNA: TGTGCCTGGAGTAAAGACAGGAACACTGAAGCTTTCTTT. Its protein is CAWSKDRNTEAFF.

The chain combines TRBV27 with TRBJ1-6; TRBD1 matches at 7 bases. Germline V gene data show CDR1 as MNHEY and CDR2 as SMNVEV (reference sequence). This CDR3 is 15 amino acids long. V lost 4 bases and J lost 9; bases outside the gene matches: 9. In nucleotides, the CDR3 is TGTGCCAGCAGTTACCTCACAGGGGAGGTTTCACCCCTCCACTTT. Translation gives CASSYLTGEVSPLHF.

The genes are TRBV4-1 and TRBJ1-6; D is perhaps TRBD1 (6 bases). The CDR3 spans 15 residues. V lost 0 bases and J lost 8, with 11 bases in between. CDR1 and CDR2 from the germline V gene are MGHRA and YSYEKL. The CDR3 coding sequence is TGCGCCAGCAGCCAAGAATGGGGGCGAGATTCACCCCTCCACTTT. This sequence encodes CASSQEWGRDSPLHF.

The chain is built from TRBV28 and TRBJ2-1, with 7 bases lining up with TRBD1. CDR3 size: 13 residues. The trim removed 5 bases at V and 10 bases at J, leaving 8 bases unmatched. Germline-derived CDR1 and CDR2 are MDHEN and SYDVKM. The CDR3 DNA sequence: TGTGCCAGCAGTCCGGACCTCAGGGGGGAGCAGTTCTTC. Its protein product is CASSPDLRGEQFF.

The gene calls are TRBV27 and TRBJ2-7; 10 nucleotides agree with TRBD2. The V segment lost 7 bases and the J segment 7 bases; nucleotides outside the gene matches: 10. This CDR3 is built from 14 residues. Germline loops: CDR1 MNHEY, CDR2 SMNVEV (reference sequence). The CDR3 DNA follows: TGTGCCAGCAAACCCGCTAGCGGGGGTAGTGAGCAGTACTTC. As protein: CASKPASGGSEQYF.

The chain has TRBV7-2 and TRBJ2-3, with TRBD2 as a possible D gene (6 bases). This CDR3 has 13 amino acids. Germline CDR1 SGHTA, CDR2 FQGNSA. V gave up 5 bases and J gave up 4 bases, with 10 bases separating them. The CDR3, as DNA: TGTGCCAGCAGCCAGGGACTTCCAGATACGCAGTATTTT. Protein product: CASSQGLPDTQYF.

The chain is built from TRBV25-1 and TRBJ2-7, with 9 bases aligning to TRBD1. The CDR3 sequence is 14 residues long. From germline, CDR1 is MGHDK and CDR2 SYGVNS. After removal of 4 bases from V and 5 bases from J, the junction contained 6 bases not matched to a gene. In DNA form, the CDR3 reads TGTGCCAGCAGTGGTAGGGACAGGGTAGACGAGCAGTACTTC. It is translated as CASSGRDRVDEQYF.

V and J are TRBV29-1 and TRBJ1-5, with 8 bases matching TRBD1. Germline V gives CDR1 SQVTM, CDR2 ANQGSEA. This CDR3 spans 14 amino acids. The V gene end was trimmed by 0 bases and the J gene end by 9 bases; junction bases not matched to a gene: 7. The CDR3 sequence is CSVEDGTGGGPQHF. The CDR3 DNA sequence: TGCAGCGTTGAAGATGGGACAGGCGGGGGGCCCCAGCATTTT.

The chain has TRBV27 and TRBJ1-2; a weak D match, TRBD1 (5 bases). This CDR3 has 13 amino acids. Trimming cost V 6 bases and J 8 bases, with 16 bases left between them. Germline V lookup: CDR1 MNHEY, CDR2 SMNVEV (reference sequence). The CDR3 DNA reads TGTGCCAGCAGCTCTGGGGGTACTAAAGGCTACACCTTC. It is translated as CASSSGGTKGYTF.

The genes are TRBV20-1 and TRBJ1-2; 7 nucleotides line up with TRBD1. CDR3 size: 11 residues. Per the germline V gene, CDR1 is DFQATT and CDR2 is SNEGSKA (reference sequence). Trimming took 4 bases from V and 8 from J; bases not matched to a gene: 4. CDR3 nucleotide sequence: TGCAGTGCTATTAGGGGGCAAGGCTACACCTTC. Its protein is CSAIRGQGYTF.

The V and J genes are TRBV11-2 and TRBJ1-4; D call uncertain. The CDR3 is 14 residues long. Germline CDR1 is SGHAT and CDR2 is FQNNGV. The V and J ends lost 0 bases and 10 bases respectively, with 12 bases between them. The CDR3 sequence is CASSLDQVLGKLFF. The CDR3 region has the DNA TGTGCCAGCAGCTTAGACCAGGTATTAGGAAAACTGTTTTTT.

The V gene is TRBV7-9, the J gene TRBJ1-1, with a weak D call TRBD1 (5 bases). V was clipped by 4 bases and J by 1 base, with 16 bases between them. The germline V gene has CDR1 SEHNR and CDR2 FQNEAQ (reference sequence). This CDR3 comprises 16 residues. Here the CDR3 reads CASSSLGEGANTEAFF. As DNA, the CDR3 is TGTGCCAGCAGCTCACTTGGAGAAGGGGCGAACACTGAAGCTTTCTTT.

The CDR3 protein is CASNRQNSGANVLTF. In DNA form, the CDR3 reads TGTGCCAGTAACCGGCAGAACTCTGGGGCCAACGTCCTGACTTTC. The chain recombines TRBV19 with TRBJ2-6; no clear D gene. The CDR3 totals 15 residues. The V end lost 7 bases, the J end lost 0 bases, and 10 bases lay between the germline ends. The germline CDR1 and CDR2 sequences are LNHDA and SQIVND (reference sequence).

The chain links TRBV11-2 to TRBJ1-1, with D perhaps matching TRBD1 (6 bases). The V end lost 5 bases, the J end lost 4 bases, and 14 bases lay between the germline ends. The germline gives CDR1 SGHAT, CDR2 FQNNGV. This CDR3 region has 14 residues. The CDR3 sequence is CASSPTGRFTEAFF. The DNA for the CDR3 is TGTGCCAGCAGCCCTACAGGGAGGTTCACTGAAGCTTTCTTT.

The gene calls are TRBV9 and TRBJ2-7; D may be TRBD1 (6 bases). The CDR3 has 16 residues. Per germline, CDR1 SGDLS and CDR2 YYNGEE. Between the trimmed V and J ends, which lost 1 base and 7 bases, there was a span of 21 bases. The CDR3 DNA is TGTGCCAGCAGCGTAAGCCCCAGGGTTCTCAGGGGAGAGCAGTACTTC. Encoded protein: CASSVSPRVLRGEQYF.

CDR3 in amino acids: CASSLIGTGELFF. CDR3 nucleotides: TGCGCCAGCAGCTTGATAGGCACCGGGGAGCTGTTTTTT. V is TRBV5-1 and J is TRBJ2-2; no clear D gene. V lost 1 base, J lost 4 bases, and 5 bases lay in between. CDR1 is SGHRS, CDR2 YFSETQ, per germline. CDR3 size: 13 residues.

The chain carries TRBV7-2 and TRBJ2-1; D gene uncertain. The CDR3 is 16 residues long. Germline CDR1 SGHTA, CDR2 FQGNSA. V was pared by 3 bases and J by 1 base, with 13 bases between. CDR3 residues: CASSFAPSGSYNEQFF. The CDR3 DNA follows: TGTGCCAGCAGCTTTGCCCCCTCAGGTTCCTACAATGAGCAGTTCTTC.

The chain is built from TRBV5-4 and TRBJ2-1; TRBD2 might be the D (5 bases). The germline V gene encodes CDR1 SGHNT and CDR2 YYREEE (reference sequence). Trimming pared 4 bases from V and 6 bases from J, leaving 20 bases between. The CDR3 extends over 16 amino acids. The CDR3 DNA is TGTGCCAGCAGCCTACCCGGTGGACTGAAGGGCAATGAGCAGTTCTTC. Protein product: CASSLPGGLKGNEQFF.